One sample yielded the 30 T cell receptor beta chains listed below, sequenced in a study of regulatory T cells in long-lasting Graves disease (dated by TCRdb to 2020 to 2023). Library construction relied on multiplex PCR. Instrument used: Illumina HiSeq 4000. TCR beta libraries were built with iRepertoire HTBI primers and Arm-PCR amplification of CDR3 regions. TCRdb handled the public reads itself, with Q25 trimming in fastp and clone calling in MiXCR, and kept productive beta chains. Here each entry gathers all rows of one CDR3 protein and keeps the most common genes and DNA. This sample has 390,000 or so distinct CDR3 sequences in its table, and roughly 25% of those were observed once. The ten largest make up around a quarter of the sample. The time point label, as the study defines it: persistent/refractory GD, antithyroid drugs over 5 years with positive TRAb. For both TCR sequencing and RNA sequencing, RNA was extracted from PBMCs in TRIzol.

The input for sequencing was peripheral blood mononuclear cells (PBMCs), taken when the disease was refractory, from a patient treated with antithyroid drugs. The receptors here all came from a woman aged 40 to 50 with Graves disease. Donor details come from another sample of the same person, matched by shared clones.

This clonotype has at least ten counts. CDR3 DNA: TGTGCCAGCAGGGGGACTAGCGGGAGGGCGCCCTCCTACGAGCAGTACTTC. This gives the protein CASRGTSGRAPSYEQYF. The chain employs TRBV28 and TRBJ2-7; 16 bases line up with TRBD2. The germline V gene encodes CDR1 MDHEN and CDR2 SYDVKM. V shed 6 bases, J shed 0 bases, and the junction held 5 bases outside the gene matches. The CDR3 spans 17 residues.

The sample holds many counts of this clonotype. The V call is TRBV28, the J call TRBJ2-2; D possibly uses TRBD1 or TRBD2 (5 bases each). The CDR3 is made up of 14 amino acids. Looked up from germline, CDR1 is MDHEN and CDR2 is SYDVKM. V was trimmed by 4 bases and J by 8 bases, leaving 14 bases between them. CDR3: CASSSSTGTGELFF. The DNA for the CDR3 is TGTGCCAGCAGTTCTTCAACCGGGACGGGGGAGCTGTTTTTT.

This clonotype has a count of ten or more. The chain's CDR3 is CASQFQGAKSNQPQHF. For the CDR3, the DNA is TGTGCCAGCCAATTTCAGGGGGCGAAGAGCAATCAGCCCCAGCATTTT. The chain couples TRBV6-1 to TRBJ1-5; TRBD1 matches 8 bases. J was trimmed by 1 base and V by 8 bases; bases with no gene match: 10. Germline V gene data show CDR1 as MNHNS and CDR2 as SASEGT. The CDR3 contains 16 residues.

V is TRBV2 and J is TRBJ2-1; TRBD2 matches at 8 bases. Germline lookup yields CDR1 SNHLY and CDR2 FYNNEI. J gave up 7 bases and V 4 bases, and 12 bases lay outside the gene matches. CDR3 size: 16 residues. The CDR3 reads CASSGDSGIPPNEQFF. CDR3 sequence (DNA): TGTGCCAGCAGTGGAGATAGCGGGATCCCTCCTAATGAGCAGTTCTTC.

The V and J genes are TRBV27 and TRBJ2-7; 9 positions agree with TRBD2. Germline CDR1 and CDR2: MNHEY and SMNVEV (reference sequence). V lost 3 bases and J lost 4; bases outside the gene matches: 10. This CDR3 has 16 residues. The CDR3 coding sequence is TGTGCCAGCAGTTTTATCTCTAGCGGGACGTGGTACGAGCAGTACTTC. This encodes CASSFISSGTWYEQYF.

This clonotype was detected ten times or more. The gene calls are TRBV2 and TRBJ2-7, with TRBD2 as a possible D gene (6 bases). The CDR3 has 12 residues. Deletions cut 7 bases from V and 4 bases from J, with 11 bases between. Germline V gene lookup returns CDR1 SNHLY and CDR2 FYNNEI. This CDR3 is CASKEGPYEQYF. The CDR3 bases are TGTGCCAGCAAGGAGGGACCATACGAGCAGTACTTC.

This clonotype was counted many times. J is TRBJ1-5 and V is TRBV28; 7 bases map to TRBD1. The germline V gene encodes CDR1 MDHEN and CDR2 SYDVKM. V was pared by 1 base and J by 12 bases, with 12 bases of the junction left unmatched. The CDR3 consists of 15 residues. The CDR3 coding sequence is TGTGCCAGCAGTTTATTGGTGGGACAGAGCAAGTTCCAGCATTTT. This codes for CASSLLVGQSKFQHF.

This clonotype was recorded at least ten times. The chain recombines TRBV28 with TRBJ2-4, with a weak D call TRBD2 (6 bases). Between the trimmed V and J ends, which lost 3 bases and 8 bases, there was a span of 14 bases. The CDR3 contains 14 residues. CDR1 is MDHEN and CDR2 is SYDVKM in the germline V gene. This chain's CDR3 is CASSFLGGPDIQYF. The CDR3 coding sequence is TGTGCCAGCAGTTTTCTGGGGGGTCCGGACATTCAGTACTTC.

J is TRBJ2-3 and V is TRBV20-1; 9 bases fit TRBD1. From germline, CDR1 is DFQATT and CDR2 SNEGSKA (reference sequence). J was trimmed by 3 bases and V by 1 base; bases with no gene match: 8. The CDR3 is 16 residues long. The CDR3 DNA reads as TGCAGTGCTAGAGCTCCCGACAGGGGGAAAACAGATACGCAGTATTTT. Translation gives CSARAPDRGKTDTQYF.

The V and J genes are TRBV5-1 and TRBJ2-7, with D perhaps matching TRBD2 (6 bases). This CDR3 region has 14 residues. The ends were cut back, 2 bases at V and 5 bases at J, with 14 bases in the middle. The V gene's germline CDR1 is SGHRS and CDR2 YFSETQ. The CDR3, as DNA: TGCGCCAGCAGCTTTAGCGGAGTAAAGGACGAGCAGTACTTC. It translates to CASSFSGVKDEQYF. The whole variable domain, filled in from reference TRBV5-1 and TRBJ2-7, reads KAGVTQTPRYLIKTRGQQVTLSCSPISGHRSVSWYQQTPGQGLQFLFEYFSETQRNKGNFPGRFSGRQFSNSRSEMNVSTLELGDSALYLCASSFSGVKDEQYFGPGTRLTVT.

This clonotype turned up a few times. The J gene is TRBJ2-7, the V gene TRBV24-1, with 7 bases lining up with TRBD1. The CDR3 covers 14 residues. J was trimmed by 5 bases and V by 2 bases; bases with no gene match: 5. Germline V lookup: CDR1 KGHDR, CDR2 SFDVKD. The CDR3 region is CATSDSDRVDEQYF. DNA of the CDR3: TGTGCCACCAGTGATTCCGACAGGGTCGACGAGCAGTACTTC.

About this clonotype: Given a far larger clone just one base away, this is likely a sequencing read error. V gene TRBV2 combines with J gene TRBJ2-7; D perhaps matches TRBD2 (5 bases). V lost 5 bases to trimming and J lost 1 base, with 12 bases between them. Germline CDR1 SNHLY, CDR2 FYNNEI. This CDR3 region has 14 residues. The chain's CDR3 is CASSFGNRSYEQYF. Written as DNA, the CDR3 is TGTGCCAGCAGTTTCGGGAACAGATCCTACGAGCAGTACTTC. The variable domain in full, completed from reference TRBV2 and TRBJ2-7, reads EPEVTQTPSHQVTQMGQEVILRCVPISNHLYFYWYRQILGQKVEFLVSFYNNEISEKSEIFDDQFSVERPDGSNFTLKIRSTKLEDSAMYFCASSFGNRSYEQYFGPGTRLTVT.

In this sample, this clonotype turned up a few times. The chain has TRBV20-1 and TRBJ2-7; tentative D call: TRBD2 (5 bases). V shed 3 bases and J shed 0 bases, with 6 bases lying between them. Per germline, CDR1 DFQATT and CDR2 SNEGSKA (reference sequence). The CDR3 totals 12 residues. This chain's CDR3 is CSASGISYEQYF. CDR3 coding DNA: TGCAGTGCTAGCGGGATCTCCTACGAGCAGTACTTC.

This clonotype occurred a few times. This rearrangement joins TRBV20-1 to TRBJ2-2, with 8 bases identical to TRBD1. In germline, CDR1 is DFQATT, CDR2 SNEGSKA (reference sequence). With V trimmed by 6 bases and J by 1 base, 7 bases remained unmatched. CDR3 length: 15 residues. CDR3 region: CSAPKQGGNTGELFF. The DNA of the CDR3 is TGCAGTGCGCCAAAACAGGGGGGGAACACCGGGGAGCTGTTTTTT.

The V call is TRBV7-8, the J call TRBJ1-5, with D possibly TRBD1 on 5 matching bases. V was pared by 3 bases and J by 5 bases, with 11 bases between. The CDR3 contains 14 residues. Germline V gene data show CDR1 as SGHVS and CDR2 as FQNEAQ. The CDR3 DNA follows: TGTGCCAGCAGCTTTGGACATTCTCATCAGCCCCAGCATTTT. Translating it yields CASSFGHSHQPQHF.

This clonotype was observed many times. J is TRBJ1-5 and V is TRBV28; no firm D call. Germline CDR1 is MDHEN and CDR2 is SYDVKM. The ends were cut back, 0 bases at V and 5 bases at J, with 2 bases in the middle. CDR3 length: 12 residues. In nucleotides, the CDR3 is TGTGCCAGCAGTTTATGGGATCAGCCCCAGCATTTT. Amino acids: CASSLWDQPQHF. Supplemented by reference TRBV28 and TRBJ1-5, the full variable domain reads DVKVTQSSRYLVKRTGEKVFLECVQDMDHENMFWYRQDPGLGLRLIYFSYDVKMKEKGDIPEGYSVSREKKERFSLILESASTNQTSMYLCASSLWDQPQHFGDGTRLSIL.

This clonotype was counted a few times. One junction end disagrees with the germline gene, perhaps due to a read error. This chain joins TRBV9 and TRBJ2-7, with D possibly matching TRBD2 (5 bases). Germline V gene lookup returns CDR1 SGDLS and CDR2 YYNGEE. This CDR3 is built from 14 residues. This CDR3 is CASSVVGEGYEQYF. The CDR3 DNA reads TGTGCAAGCAGCGTCGTCGGGGAAGGATACGAGCAGTACTTC.

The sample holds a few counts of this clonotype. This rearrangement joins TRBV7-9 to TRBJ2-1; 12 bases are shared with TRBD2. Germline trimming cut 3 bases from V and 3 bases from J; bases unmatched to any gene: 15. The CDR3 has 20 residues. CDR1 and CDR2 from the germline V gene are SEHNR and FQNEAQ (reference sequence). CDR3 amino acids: CASSLGGLAGTNSRYNEQFF. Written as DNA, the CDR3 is TGTGCCAGCAGCTTGGGGGGACTAGCGGGCACTAATTCCCGCTACAATGAGCAGTTCTTC.

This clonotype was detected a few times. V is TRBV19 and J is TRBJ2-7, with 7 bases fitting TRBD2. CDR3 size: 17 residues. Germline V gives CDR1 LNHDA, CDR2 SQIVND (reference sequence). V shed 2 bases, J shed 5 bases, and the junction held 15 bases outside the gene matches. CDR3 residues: CASSITPAGPISHEQYF. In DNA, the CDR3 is TGTGCCAGTAGTATAACCCCAGCGGGACCGATATCCCACGAGCAGTACTTC.

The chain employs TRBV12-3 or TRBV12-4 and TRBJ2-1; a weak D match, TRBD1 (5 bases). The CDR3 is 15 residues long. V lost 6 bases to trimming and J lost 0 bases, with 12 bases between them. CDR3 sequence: CASSNRTSSYNEQFF. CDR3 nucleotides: TGTGCCAGCAGCAATAGGACAAGCTCCTACAATGAGCAGTTCTTC.

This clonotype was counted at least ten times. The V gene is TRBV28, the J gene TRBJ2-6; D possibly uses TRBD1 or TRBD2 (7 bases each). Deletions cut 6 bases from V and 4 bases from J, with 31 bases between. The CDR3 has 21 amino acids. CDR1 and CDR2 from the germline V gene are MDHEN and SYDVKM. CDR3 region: CASRLLFGNRGPGGGANVLTF. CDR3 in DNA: TGTGCCAGCAGGCTTTTGTTTGGAAACAGGGGACCGGGGGGAGGGGCCAACGTCCTGACTTTC. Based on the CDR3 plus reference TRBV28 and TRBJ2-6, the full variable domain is DVKVTQSSRYLVKRTGEKVFLECVQDMDHENMFWYRQDPGLGLRLIYFSYDVKMKEKGDIPEGYSVSREKKERFSLILESASTNQTSMYLCASRLLFGNRGPGGGANVLTFGAGSRLTVL.

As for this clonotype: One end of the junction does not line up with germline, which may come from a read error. The CDR3 DNA reads as TGCAGTGCTAGAGATCGGGGACAGACCTTCTTC. It encodes CSARDRGQTFF. The chain combines TRBV20-1 with TRBJ2-4, with TRBD1 matching over 7 bases. This CDR3 has 11 amino acids. Germline V lookup: CDR1 DFQATT, CDR2 SNEGSKA (reference sequence).

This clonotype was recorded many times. The CDR3 protein is CASRLTAEKLFF. CDR3 bases: TGTGCCAGCAGATTGACAGCTGAAAAACTGTTTTTT. The V and J genes are TRBV12-3 or TRBV12-4 and TRBJ1-4, with D possibly TRBD1 on 5 matching bases. The CDR3 contains 12 residues. V was shortened by 6 bases and J by 7 bases, with 9 bases between the two germline ends.

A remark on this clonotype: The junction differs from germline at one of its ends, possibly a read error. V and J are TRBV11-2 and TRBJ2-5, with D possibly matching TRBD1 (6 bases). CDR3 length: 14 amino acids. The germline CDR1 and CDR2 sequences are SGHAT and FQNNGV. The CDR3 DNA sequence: TGTGTCAGCAGCCCCGGGACATATCAAGAGACCCAGTACTTC. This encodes CVSSPGTYQETQYF.

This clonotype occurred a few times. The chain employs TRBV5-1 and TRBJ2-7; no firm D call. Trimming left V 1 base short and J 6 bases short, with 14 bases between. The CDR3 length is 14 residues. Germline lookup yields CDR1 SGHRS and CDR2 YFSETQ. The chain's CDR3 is CASSLPGLSGEQYF. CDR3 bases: TGCGCCAGCAGCTTGCCTGGCCTATCGGGCGAGCAGTACTTC. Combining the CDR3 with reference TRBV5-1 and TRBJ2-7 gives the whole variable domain KAGVTQTPRYLIKTRGQQVTLSCSPISGHRSVSWYQQTPGQGLQFLFEYFSETQRNKGNFPGRFSGRQFSNSRSEMNVSTLELGDSALYLCASSLPGLSGEQYFGPGTRLTVT.

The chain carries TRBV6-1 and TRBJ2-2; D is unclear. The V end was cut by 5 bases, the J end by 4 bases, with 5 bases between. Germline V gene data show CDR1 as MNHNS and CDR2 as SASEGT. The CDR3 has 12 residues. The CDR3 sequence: CASSRSTGELFF. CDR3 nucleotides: TGTGCCAGCAGTAGGAGCACCGGGGAGCTGTTTTTT.

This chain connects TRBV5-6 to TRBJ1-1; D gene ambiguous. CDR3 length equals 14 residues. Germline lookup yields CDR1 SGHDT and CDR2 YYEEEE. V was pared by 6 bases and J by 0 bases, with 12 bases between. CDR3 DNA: TGTGCCAGCATCCGGAGGGCCTTGAACACTGAAGCTTTCTTT. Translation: CASIRRALNTEAFF.

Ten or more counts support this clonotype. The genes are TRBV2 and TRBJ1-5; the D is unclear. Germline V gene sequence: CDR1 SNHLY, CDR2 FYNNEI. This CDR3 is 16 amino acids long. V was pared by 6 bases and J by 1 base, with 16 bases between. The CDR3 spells CASSPEVRFSNQPQHF. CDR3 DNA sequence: TGTGCCAGCAGCCCTGAGGTCAGGTTCAGCAATCAGCCCCAGCATTTT.

The CDR3 region has the DNA TGCAGTGCTAGCCCCCTTGCTAAGACTAGCTTGGTGAATGAGCAGTTCTTC. Translated, it gives CSASPLAKTSLVNEQFF. The chain uses TRBV20-1 and TRBJ2-1, with 7 bases aligning to TRBD2. This CDR3 is 17 amino acids long. J gave up 7 bases and V 3 bases, and 18 bases lay outside the gene matches. Germline V lookup: CDR1 DFQATT, CDR2 SNEGSKA (reference sequence).

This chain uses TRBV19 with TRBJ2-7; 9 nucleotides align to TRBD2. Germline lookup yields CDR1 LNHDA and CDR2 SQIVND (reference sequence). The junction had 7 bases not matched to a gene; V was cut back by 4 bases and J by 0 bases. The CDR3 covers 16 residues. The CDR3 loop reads CASSTRLAEVSYEQYF. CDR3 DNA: TGTGCCAGTAGTACCCGACTAGCGGAGGTCTCCTACGAGCAGTACTTC.